This T cell receptor (beta chain) originates from a study of early T cells in non-severe SARS-CoV-2 infection. Study in general: Chains from this unsorted whole-blood bulk RNA could not be paired. Regarding the study as a whole: VDJdb matches were skewed toward anti-spike CD8 T cell responses.

The protocol attached unique molecular identifiers to individual cDNA molecules. A single record per CDR3 protein comes from TCRdb applying MiXCR to the 5' RACE reads. The data show approximately 110,000 distinct CDR3 sequences, with more than 12% seen just once and about a fifth held by the top ten. In regard to this clonotype: The antigen remains undetermined.

Germline assignment: CDR1 SEHNR and CDR2 FQNEAQ (reference sequence). J gave up 5 bases and V 5 bases, and 14 bases lay outside the gene matches. This CDR3 region has 17 residues. This TCR derives from an adult who was a healthcare worker with PCR-confirmed SARS-CoV-2 infection or an uninfected control (not recorded which). J is TRBJ2-7 and V is TRBV7-9; TRBD1 matches 11 bases. Source material: whole blood. CDR3 residues: CASSRRVGQGAVDEQYF. The CDR3 nucleotides are TGTGCCAGCAGCCGGAGAGTAGGACAGGGGGCCGTGGACGAGCAGTACTTC.